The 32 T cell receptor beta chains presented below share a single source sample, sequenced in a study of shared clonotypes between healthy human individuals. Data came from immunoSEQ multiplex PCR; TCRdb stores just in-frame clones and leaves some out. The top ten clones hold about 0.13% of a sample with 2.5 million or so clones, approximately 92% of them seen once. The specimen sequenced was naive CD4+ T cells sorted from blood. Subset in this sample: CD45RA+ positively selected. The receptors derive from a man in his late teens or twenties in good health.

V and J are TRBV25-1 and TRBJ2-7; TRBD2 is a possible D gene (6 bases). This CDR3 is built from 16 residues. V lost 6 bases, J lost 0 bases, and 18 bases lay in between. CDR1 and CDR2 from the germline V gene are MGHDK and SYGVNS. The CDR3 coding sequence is TGTGCCAGCAGCCAAACCTCCGGGGGTAGCTCCTACGAGCAGTACTTC. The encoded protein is CASSQTSGGSSYEQYF.

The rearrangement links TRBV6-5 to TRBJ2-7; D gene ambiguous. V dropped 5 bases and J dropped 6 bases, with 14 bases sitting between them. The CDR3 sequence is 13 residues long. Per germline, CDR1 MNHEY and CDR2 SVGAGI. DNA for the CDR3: TGTGCCAGCAGTCCCTGGAATGAGGCCGAGCAGTACTTC. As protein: CASSPWNEAEQYF.

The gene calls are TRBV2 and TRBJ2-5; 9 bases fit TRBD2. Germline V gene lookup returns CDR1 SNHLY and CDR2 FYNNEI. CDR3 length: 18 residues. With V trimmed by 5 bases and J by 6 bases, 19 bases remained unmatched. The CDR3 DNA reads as TGTGCCAGCAGTTTCGAGGGAATGGCGGGACTAGCCTCTAAGACCCAGTACTTC. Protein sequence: CASSFEGMAGLASKTQYF.

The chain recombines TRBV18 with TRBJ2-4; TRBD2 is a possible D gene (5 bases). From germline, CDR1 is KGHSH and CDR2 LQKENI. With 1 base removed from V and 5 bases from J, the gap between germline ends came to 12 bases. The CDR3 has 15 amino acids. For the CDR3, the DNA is TGTGCCAGCTCACCACAAGCTAGCTCCGAAAACATTCAGTACTTC. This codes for CASSPQASSENIQYF.

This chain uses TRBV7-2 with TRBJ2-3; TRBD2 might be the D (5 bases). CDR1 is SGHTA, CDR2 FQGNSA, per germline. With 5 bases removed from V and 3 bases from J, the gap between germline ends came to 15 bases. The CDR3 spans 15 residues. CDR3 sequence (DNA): TGTGCCAGCAGCGGAACCTCCGGGGTGACAGATACGCAGTATTTT. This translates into CASSGTSGVTDTQYF.

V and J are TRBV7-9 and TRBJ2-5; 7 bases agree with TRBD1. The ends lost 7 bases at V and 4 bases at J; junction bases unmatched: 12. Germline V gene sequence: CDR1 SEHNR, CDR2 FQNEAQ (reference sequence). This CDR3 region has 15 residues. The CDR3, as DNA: TGTGCCAGCACCAACGCCGGGACAGAGAGAGAGACCCAGTACTTC. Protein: CASTNAGTERETQYF.

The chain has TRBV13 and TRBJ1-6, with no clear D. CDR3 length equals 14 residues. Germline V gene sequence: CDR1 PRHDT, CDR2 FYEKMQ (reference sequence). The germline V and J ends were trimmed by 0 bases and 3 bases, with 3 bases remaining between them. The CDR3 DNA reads TGTGCCAGCAGCTTAGGAGGCTATAATTCACCCCTCCACTTT. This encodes CASSLGGYNSPLHF.

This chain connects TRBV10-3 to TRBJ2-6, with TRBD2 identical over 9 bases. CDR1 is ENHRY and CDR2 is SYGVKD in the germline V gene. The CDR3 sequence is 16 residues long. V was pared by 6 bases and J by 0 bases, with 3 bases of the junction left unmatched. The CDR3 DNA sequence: TGTGCCATCAGCGGGACTAGCATCTCTGGGGCCAACGTCCTGACTTTC. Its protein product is CAISGTSISGANVLTF.

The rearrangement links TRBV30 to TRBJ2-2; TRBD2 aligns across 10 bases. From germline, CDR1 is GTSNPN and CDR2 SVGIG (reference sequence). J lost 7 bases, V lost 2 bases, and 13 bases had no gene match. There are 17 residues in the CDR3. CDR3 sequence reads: CAWSTASGGAGVGELFF. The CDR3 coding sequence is TGTGCCTGGAGTACCGCCAGCGGGGGGGCCGGGGTCGGGGAGCTGTTTTTT.

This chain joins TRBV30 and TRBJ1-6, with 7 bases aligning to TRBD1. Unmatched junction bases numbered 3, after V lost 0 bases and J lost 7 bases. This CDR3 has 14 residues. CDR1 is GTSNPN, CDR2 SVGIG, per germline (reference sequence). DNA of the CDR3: TGTGCCTGGAGTGTAAAGGGGGCAAATTCACCCCTCCACTTT. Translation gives CAWSVKGANSPLHF.

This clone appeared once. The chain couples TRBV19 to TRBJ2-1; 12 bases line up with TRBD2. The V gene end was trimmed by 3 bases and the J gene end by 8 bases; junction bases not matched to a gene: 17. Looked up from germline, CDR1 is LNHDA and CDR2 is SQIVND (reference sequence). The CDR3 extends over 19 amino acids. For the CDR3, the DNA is TGTGCCAGTAGTATCGGGCCCTCGGGACTAGCGGGTATGAGCGATGAGCAGTTCTTC. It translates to CASSIGPSGLAGMSDEQFF.

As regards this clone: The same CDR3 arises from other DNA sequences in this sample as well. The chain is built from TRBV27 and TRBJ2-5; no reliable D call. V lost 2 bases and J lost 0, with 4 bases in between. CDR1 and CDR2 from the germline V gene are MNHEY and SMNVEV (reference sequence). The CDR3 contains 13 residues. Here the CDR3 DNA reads TGTGCCAGCAGTTTAGGGTACCAAGAGACCCAGTACTTC. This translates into CASSLGYQETQYF.

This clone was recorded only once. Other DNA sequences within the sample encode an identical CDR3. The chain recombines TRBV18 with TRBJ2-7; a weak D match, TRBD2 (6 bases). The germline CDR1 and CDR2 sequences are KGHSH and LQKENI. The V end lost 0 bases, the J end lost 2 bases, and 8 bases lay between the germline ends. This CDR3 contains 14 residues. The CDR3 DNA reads TGTGCCAGCTCACCACCCGCGGGGACCTACGAGCAGTACTTC. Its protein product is CASSPPAGTYEQYF.

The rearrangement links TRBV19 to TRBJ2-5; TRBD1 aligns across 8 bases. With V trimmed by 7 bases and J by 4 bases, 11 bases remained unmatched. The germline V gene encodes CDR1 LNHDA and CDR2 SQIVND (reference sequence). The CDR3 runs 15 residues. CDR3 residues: CASTGTGQGGETQYF. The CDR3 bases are TGTGCCAGTACCGGGACCGGACAGGGCGGAGAGACCCAGTACTTC.

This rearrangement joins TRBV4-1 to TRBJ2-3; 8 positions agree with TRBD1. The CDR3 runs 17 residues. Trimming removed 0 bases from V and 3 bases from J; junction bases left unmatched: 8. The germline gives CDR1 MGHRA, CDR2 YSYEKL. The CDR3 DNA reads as TGCGCCAGCAGCCAAGACCTAAAACAGGGGGTTACAGATACGCAGTATTTT. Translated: CASSQDLKQGVTDTQYF.

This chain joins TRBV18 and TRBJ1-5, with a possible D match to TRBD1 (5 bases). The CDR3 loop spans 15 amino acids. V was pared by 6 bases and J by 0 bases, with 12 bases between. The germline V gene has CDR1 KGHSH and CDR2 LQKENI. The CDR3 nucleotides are TGTGCCAGCTCTTCGAGAGGGGATAGCAATCAGCCCCAGCATTTT. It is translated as CASSSRGDSNQPQHF.

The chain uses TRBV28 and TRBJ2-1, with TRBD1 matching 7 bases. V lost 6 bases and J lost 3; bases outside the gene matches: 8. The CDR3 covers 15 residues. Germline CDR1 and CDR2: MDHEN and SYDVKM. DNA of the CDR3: TGTGCCAGCAGCCCAACAGGGGCCGACTACAATGAGCAGTTCTTC. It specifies CASSPTGADYNEQFF. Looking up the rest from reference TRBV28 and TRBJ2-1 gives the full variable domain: DVKVTQSSRYLVKRTGEKVFLECVQDMDHENMFWYRQDPGLGLRLIYFSYDVKMKEKGDIPEGYSVSREKKERFSLILESASTNQTSMYLCASSPTGADYNEQFFGPGTRLTVL.

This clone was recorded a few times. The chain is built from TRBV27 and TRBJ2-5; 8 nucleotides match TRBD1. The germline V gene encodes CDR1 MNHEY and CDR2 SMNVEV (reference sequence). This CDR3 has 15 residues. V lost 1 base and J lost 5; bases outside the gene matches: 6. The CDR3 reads CASSLFWTGTETQYF. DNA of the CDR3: TGTGCCAGCAGTTTATTCTGGACAGGGACGGAGACCCAGTACTTC.

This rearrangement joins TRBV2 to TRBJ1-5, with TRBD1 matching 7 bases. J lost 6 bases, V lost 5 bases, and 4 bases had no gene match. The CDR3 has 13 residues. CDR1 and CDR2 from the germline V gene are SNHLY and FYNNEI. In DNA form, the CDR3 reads TGTGCCAGCAGTTCAGGGGGGAGTCAGCCCCAGCATTTT. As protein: CASSSGGSQPQHF.

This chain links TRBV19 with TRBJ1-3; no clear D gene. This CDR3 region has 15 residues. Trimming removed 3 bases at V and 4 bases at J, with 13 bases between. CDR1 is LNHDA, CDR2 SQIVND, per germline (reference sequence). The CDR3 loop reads CASSIGGLVGNTIYF. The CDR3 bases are TGTGCCAGTAGTATTGGCGGCCTTGTCGGAAACACCATATATTTT.

CDR3 amino acids: CASSDTDLNTEAFF. The CDR3 nucleotides are TGCGCCAGCAGTGATACCGATTTGAACACTGAAGCTTTCTTT. The V call is TRBV10-1, the J call TRBJ1-1; D remains unclear. Per the germline V gene, CDR1 is WNHNN and CDR2 is SYGVQD (reference sequence). Trimming removed 3 bases at V and 0 bases at J, with 8 bases between. This CDR3 region has 14 residues.

In DNA form, the CDR3 reads TGTGCCAGCAGTTTAGGAGGGGCTCTGTATAATTCACCCCTCCACTTT. Protein product: CASSLGGALYNSPLHF. The chain joins TRBV27 to TRBJ1-6, with a possible D match to TRBD1 (5 bases). This CDR3 comprises 16 residues. Germline V gene lookup returns CDR1 MNHEY and CDR2 SMNVEV (reference sequence). The ends were cut back, 2 bases at V and 4 bases at J, with 12 bases in the middle.

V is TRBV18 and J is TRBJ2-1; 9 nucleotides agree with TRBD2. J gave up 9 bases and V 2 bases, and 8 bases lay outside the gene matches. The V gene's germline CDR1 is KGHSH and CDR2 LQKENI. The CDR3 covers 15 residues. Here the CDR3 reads CASSPAGGRTIEQFF. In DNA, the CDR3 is TGTGCCAGCTCACCAGCGGGAGGGAGGACAATTGAGCAGTTCTTC.

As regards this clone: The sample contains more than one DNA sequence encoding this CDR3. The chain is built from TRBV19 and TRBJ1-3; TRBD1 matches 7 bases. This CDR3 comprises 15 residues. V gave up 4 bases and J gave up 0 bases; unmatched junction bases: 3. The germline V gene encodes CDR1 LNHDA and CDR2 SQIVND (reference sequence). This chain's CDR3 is CASSRTGASGNTIYF. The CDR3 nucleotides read TGTGCCAGTAGTAGGACAGGCGCCTCTGGAAACACCATATATTTT.

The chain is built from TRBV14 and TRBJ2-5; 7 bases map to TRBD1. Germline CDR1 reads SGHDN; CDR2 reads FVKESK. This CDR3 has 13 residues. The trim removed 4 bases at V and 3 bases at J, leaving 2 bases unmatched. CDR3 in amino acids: CASSPGQKETQYF. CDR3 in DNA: TGTGCCAGCAGCCCGGGACAGAAAGAGACCCAGTACTTC.

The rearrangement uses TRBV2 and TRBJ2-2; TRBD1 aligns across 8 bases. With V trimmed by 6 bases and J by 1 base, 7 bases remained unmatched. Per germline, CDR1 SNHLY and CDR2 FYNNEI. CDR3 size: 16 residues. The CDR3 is CASSEVGTGNTGELFF. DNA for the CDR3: TGTGCCAGCAGCGAGGTCGGGACAGGGAACACCGGGGAGCTGTTTTTT.

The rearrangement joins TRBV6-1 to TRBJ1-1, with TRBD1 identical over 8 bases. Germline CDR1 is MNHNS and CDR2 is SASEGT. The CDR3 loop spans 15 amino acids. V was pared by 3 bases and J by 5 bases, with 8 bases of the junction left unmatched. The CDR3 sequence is CASSDGAGGLTEAFF. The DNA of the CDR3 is TGTGCCAGCAGTGACGGAGCAGGGGGCCTTACTGAAGCTTTCTTT.

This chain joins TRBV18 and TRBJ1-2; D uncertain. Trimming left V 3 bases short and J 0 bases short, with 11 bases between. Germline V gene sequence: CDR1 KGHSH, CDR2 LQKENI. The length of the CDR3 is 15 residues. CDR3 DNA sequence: TGTGCCAGCTCACCCCAGCGATTAGCTAACTATGGCTACACCTTC. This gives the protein CASSPQRLANYGYTF. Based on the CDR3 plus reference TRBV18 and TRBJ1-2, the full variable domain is NAGVMQNPRHLVRRRGQEARLRCSPMKGHSHVYWYRQLPEEGLKFMVYLQKENIIDESGMPKERFSAEFPKEGPSILRIQQVVRGDSAAYFCASSPQRLANYGYTFGSGTRLTVV.

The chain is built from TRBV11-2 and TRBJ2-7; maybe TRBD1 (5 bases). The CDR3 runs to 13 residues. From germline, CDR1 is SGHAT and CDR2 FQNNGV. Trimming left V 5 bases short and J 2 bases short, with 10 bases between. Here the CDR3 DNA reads TGTGCCAGCAGCACCAGGGTCACCTACGAGCAGTACTTC. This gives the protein CASSTRVTYEQYF.

The CDR3 DNA reads TGTGCCAGCAGCCCGGGGACACCGAACACTGAAGCTTTCTTT. Its translation is CASSPGTPNTEAFF. The J gene is TRBJ1-1, the V gene TRBV7-9, with D possibly being TRBD1 (6 bases). With 5 bases removed from V and 1 base from J, the gap between germline ends came to 11 bases. Germline loops: CDR1 SEHNR, CDR2 FQNEAQ (reference sequence). CDR3 length: 14 residues.

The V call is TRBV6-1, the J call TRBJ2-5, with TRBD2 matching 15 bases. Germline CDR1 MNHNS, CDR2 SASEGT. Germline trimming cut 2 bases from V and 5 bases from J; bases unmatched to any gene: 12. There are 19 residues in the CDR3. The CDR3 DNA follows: TGTGCCAGCAGTGAATCGGCGGGACTAGCGGGAGGAACGACGGAGACCCAGTACTTC. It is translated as CASSESAGLAGGTTETQYF.

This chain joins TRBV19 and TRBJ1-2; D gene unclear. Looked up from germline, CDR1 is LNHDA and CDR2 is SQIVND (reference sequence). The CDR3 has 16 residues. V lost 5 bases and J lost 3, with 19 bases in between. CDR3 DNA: TGTGCCAGTAGTGGACCTTCGGGCCTATATTACTATGGCTACACCTTC. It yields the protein CASSGPSGLYYYGYTF. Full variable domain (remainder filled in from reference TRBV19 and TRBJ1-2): DGGITQSPKYLFRKEGQNVTLSCEQNLNHDAMYWYRQDPGQGLRLIYYSQIVNDFQKGDIAEGYSVSREKKESFPLTVTSAQKNPTAFYLCASSGPSGLYYYGYTFGSGTRLTVV.